The entry that follows covers one T cell receptor beta chain sequence. Method: immunoSEQ multiplex PCR; TCRdb's copy keeps in-frame clones and lacks some. This table has 150,000 to 200,000 clones, more than 80% appearing once. The V gene end was trimmed by 0 bases and the J gene end by 5 bases; junction bases not matched to a gene: 8. CDR1 is SQVTM, CDR2 ANQGSEA, per germline. CDR3 size: 17 residues. These data belong to a study of blood T cell repertoires in COVID-19. Study as a whole: Spain, Italy and the United States supplied samples that represented acute and convalescent COVID-19.

The source of this sequence is a human donor in a cohort sampled during active COVID-19. The J gene is TRBJ2-2, the V gene TRBV29-1, with 11 bases lining up with TRBD2. Sequenced material: peripheral blood. DNA of the CDR3: TGCAGCGTTGAAGACCCGCTTCTAGCGGGAGGAACCGGGGAGCTGTTTTTT. As protein: CSVEDPLLAGGTGELFF.